These 30 T cell receptor beta chains originate from one sample sequenced in a study of blood T cell repertoires in COVID-19. Data came from immunoSEQ multiplex PCR; TCRdb stores just in-frame clones and leaves some out. The profile shows about 270,000 clones, about 90% of them singletons. Sequences were obtained from PBMCs or T cells enriched from blood (not recorded which). These receptor sequences come from a young woman with acute COVID-19.

The CDR3 nucleotides are TGTGCCAGCAGTCCCCAGGACAGGGGAGGCGAGCAGTACTTC. Its protein product is CASSPQDRGGEQYF. The chain couples TRBV28 to TRBJ2-7, with 9 bases lining up with TRBD1. The CDR3 covers 14 residues. With 5 bases clipped from V and 6 bases from J, the junction kept 8 bases outside the gene matches. Germline-derived CDR1 and CDR2 are MDHEN and SYDVKM. The variable domain in full, completed from reference TRBV28 and TRBJ2-7, reads DVKVTQSSRYLVKRTGEKVFLECVQDMDHENMFWYRQDPGLGLRLIYFSYDVKMKEKGDIPEGYSVSREKKERFSLILESASTNQTSMYLCASSPQDRGGEQYFGPGTRLTVT.

The CDR3 loop reads CASSLGLAGGYNEQFF. CDR3 coding DNA: TGTGCCAGCAGCTTGGGACTAGCGGGAGGGTACAATGAGCAGTTCTTC. This chain joins TRBV5-4 and TRBJ2-1, with 14 bases identical to TRBD2. Per the germline V gene, CDR1 is SGHNT and CDR2 is YYREEE (reference sequence). The CDR3 sequence is 16 residues long. Trimming cost V 0 bases and J 4 bases; bases outside gene matches: 0. Full variable domain (outside the CDR3, taken from reference TRBV5-4 and TRBJ2-1): ETGVTQSPTHLIKTRGQQVTLRCSSQSGHNTVSWYQQALGQGPQFIFQYYREEENGRGNFPPRFSGLQFPNYSSELNVNALELDDSALYLCASSLGLAGGYNEQFFGPGTRLTVL.

The V gene is TRBV5-1, the J gene TRBJ2-5, with D unclear. The CDR3 covers 11 residues. With 6 bases removed from V and 5 bases from J, the gap between germline ends came to 8 bases. Germline V gene data show CDR1 as SGHRS and CDR2 as YFSETQ. The CDR3 spells CASKEYETQYF. As DNA, the CDR3 is TGCGCCAGCAAAGAGTACGAGACCCAGTACTTC.

The count of this clone is one. The chain couples TRBV3-1 (or the pseudogene TRBV3-2) to TRBJ2-2; 11 nucleotides match TRBD2. V dropped 4 bases and J dropped 6; count of bases not matched to a gene: 7. The CDR3 has 16 residues. Per the germline V gene, CDR1 is LGHDT and CDR2 is YNNKEL (reference sequence). CDR3 coding DNA: TGTGCCAGCAGCCGACTAGCGGGAATCGTGCCCGGGGAGCTGTTTTTT. It encodes CASSRLAGIVPGELFF.

This chain links TRBV6-5 with TRBJ2-1; 8 bases are a match to TRBD2. V was pared by 6 bases and J by 7 bases, with 5 bases of the junction left unmatched. The CDR3 has 13 residues. Germline CDR1 reads MNHEY; CDR2 reads SVGAGI. The CDR3 is CASRRGLVNEQFF. The CDR3, as DNA: TGTGCCAGCAGGAGGGGACTAGTTAATGAGCAGTTCTTC.

V gene TRBV7-9 combines with J gene TRBJ1-1, with D perhaps TRBD1 (6 bases). The germline V and J ends were trimmed by 5 bases and 2 bases, with 12 bases remaining between them. CDR3 size: 14 residues. CDR1 and CDR2 from the germline V gene are SEHNR and FQNEAQ (reference sequence). DNA for the CDR3: TGTGCCAGCAGCCATACAGGGCATAACACTGAAGCTTTCTTT. Amino acid sequence: CASSHTGHNTEAFF.

Written as DNA, the CDR3 is TGTGCCAGCAGTACCCCGGGTAGCGAGACCCAGTACTTC. It encodes CASSTPGSETQYF. The chain carries TRBV28 and TRBJ2-5; D remains ambiguous. CDR1 is MDHEN, CDR2 SYDVKM, per germline. This CDR3 spans 13 amino acids. Trimming pared 5 bases from V and 5 bases from J, leaving 12 bases between.

The chain joins TRBV18 to TRBJ1-2, with D maybe TRBD1 (5 bases). V was pared by 3 bases and J by 3 bases, with 11 bases between. CDR1 is KGHSH and CDR2 is LQKENI in the germline V gene. The CDR3 is 14 residues long. This CDR3 reads CASSPGRDYYGYTF. DNA for the CDR3: TGTGCCAGCTCACCGGGCAGGGACTACTATGGCTACACCTTC. Together with reference TRBV18 and TRBJ1-2, the CDR3 gives the full variable domain: NAGVMQNPRHLVRRRGQEARLRCSPMKGHSHVYWYRQLPEEGLKFMVYLQKENIIDESGMPKERFSAEFPKEGPSILRIQQVVRGDSAAYFCASSPGRDYYGYTFGSGTRLTVV.

The chain joins TRBV20-1 to TRBJ2-3, with 9 bases identical to TRBD2. Germline V gives CDR1 DFQATT, CDR2 SNEGSKA (reference sequence). The trim removed 3 bases at V and 1 base at J, leaving 29 bases unmatched. There are 23 residues in the CDR3. The CDR3 loop is CSASSSQTSILAGDVGGTDTQYF. For the CDR3, the DNA is TGCAGTGCTAGTTCCTCCCAGACCTCAATATTAGCGGGAGATGTAGGGGGCACAGATACGCAGTATTTT.

The genes are TRBV6-5 and TRBJ2-1, with 12 bases identical to TRBD2. The CDR3 consists of 14 residues. V was clipped by 6 bases and J by 5 bases; unmatched bases: 2. In germline, CDR1 is MNHEY, CDR2 SVGAGI. The CDR3 DNA follows: TGTGCCAGCAGCCTAGCGGGAGGGGACAATGAGCAGTTCTTC. Its protein is CASSLAGGDNEQFF.

This clone was recorded only once. The chain combines TRBV5-1 with TRBJ2-1, with TRBD2 matching over 14 bases. V gave up 4 bases and J gave up 7 bases; unmatched junction bases: 4. Germline V gene sequence: CDR1 SGHRS, CDR2 YFSETQ. This CDR3 has 15 residues. CDR3 coding DNA: TGCGCCAGCAGCCTGGGACTAGCGGGAGCGAATGAGCAGTTCTTC. Translating gives CASSLGLAGANEQFF.

This clone has only one observation. CDR3 coding DNA: TGTGCCAGCAGCGTAACCCTGGGGGGCTCTGGAAACACCATATATTTT. Translated, it gives CASSVTLGGSGNTIYF. This sequence joins TRBV9 and TRBJ1-3; possibly TRBD1 for D (5 bases). The ends were cut back, 1 base at V and 0 bases at J, with 11 bases in the middle. The CDR3 has 16 residues. Germline CDR1 and CDR2: SGDLS and YYNGEE.

The CDR3 DNA follows: TGTGCCAGCAGCCTTCGGACTAGCGGGAGTTGGAACACCGGGGAGCTGTTTTTT. It encodes CASSLRTSGSWNTGELFF. The gene calls are TRBV14 and TRBJ2-2; 13 bases agree with TRBD2. With 4 bases clipped from V and 1 base from J, the junction kept 6 bases outside the gene matches. The CDR3 is 18 amino acids. Per the germline V gene, CDR1 is SGHDN and CDR2 is FVKESK.

This clone has just one count. This chain joins TRBV3-1 (or the pseudogene TRBV3-2) and TRBJ2-3; D remains unclear. Germline V lookup: CDR1 LGHDT, CDR2 YNNKEL (reference sequence). The CDR3 sequence is 13 residues long. The V end lost 1 base, the J end lost 6 bases, and 8 bases lay between the germline ends. The CDR3 loop is CASSQASSDTQYF. CDR3 nucleotides: TGTGCCAGCAGCCAAGCTAGTTCGGATACGCAGTATTTT.

The CDR3 sequence is CASSQPRPSGSYEQYF. CDR3 sequence (DNA): TGCGCCAGCAGCCAGCCCCGGCCCAGCGGGAGTTACGAGCAGTACTTC. This chain links TRBV4-1 with TRBJ2-7, with TRBD2 matching over 8 bases. CDR1 and CDR2 from the germline V gene are MGHRA and YSYEKL. CDR3 length: 16 residues. J gave up 4 bases and V 3 bases, and 11 bases lay outside the gene matches.

The J gene is TRBJ1-6, the V gene TRBV28; the D gene is possibly TRBD1 (6 bases). CDR3 length: 15 amino acids. Germline-derived CDR1 and CDR2 are MDHEN and SYDVKM. Trimming left V 6 bases short and J 5 bases short, with 14 bases between. The CDR3 sequence is CASRQRQVNNSPLHF. Written as DNA, the CDR3 is TGTGCCAGCAGACAGAGACAGGTTAATAATTCACCCCTCCACTTT.

Notes on this clone: Since a much larger clone is just one base distant, this may be a read error. The same CDR3 also results from other DNA sequences found in this sample. The gene calls are TRBV5-4 and TRBJ2-2; D might be TRBD2 (5 bases). The CDR3 contains 13 residues. Trimming pared 4 bases from V and 5 bases from J, leaving 9 bases between. The germline V gene has CDR1 SGHNT and CDR2 YYREEE (reference sequence). The CDR3 nucleotides are TGTGCCAGCAGCCCTGGGAGTACCGGGGAGCTGTTTTTT. This gives the protein CASSPGSTGELFF.

The chain employs TRBV2 and TRBJ2-7; 11 bases align to TRBD1. After removal of 5 bases from V and 3 bases from J, the junction contained 3 bases not matched to a gene. Germline V gene lookup returns CDR1 SNHLY and CDR2 FYNNEI. This CDR3 comprises 14 residues. In nucleotides, the CDR3 is TGTGCCAGCAGTCCCGGGACAGGGGGCTACGAGCAGTACTTC. It translates to CASSPGTGGYEQYF.

The V gene is TRBV27, the J gene TRBJ2-7; 14 nucleotides match TRBD2. This CDR3 comprises 16 residues. The V gene end was trimmed by 6 bases and the J gene end by 4 bases; junction bases not matched to a gene: 8. Germline V lookup: CDR1 MNHEY, CDR2 SMNVEV (reference sequence). The CDR3 DNA is TGTGCCAGCAGAACAGGGGGGACTAGCGGGAGTTACGAGCAGTACTTC. Translation gives CASRTGGTSGSYEQYF.

The rearrangement joins TRBV5-1 to TRBJ1-3, with 8 nucleotides matching TRBD1. The CDR3 runs 16 residues. V shed 3 bases, J shed 2 bases, and the junction held 7 bases outside the gene matches. Looked up from germline, CDR1 is SGHRS and CDR2 is YFSETQ. The CDR3 nucleotides read TGCGCCAGCAGCTCAAACACAGGGGGAGCTGGAAACACCATATATTTT. It encodes CASSSNTGGAGNTIYF.

The V gene is TRBV6-1, the J gene TRBJ2-2, with no clear D. CDR1 and CDR2 (germline): MNHNS, SASEGT. The CDR3 is 16 residues long. V gave up 3 bases and J gave up 7 bases, with 18 bases separating them. The CDR3 region has the DNA TGTGCCAGCAGTGACAAAATTGATCCCCGGTTCGGGGAGCTGTTTTTT. This sequence encodes CASSDKIDPRFGELFF.

This chain's CDR3 is CATGQGDYGYTF. Written as DNA, the CDR3 is TGTGCCACCGGACAGGGCGACTATGGCTACACCTTC. V is TRBV11-2 and J is TRBJ1-2, with 8 bases fitting TRBD1. The germline V gene encodes CDR1 SGHAT and CDR2 FQNNGV. CDR3 length: 12 residues. After removal of 10 bases from V and 3 bases from J, the junction contained 4 bases not matched to a gene.

V and J are TRBV10-1 and TRBJ1-5; TRBD1 might be the D (6 bases). Trimming took off 6 bases at V and 5 bases at J, with 11 bases between the two ends. This CDR3 has 13 amino acids. Germline V lookup: CDR1 WNHNN, CDR2 SYGVQD (reference sequence). This chain's CDR3 is CASSEQGYQPQHF. The DNA of the CDR3 is TGCGCCAGCAGCGAACAGGGTTATCAGCCCCAGCATTTT.

This clone was detected a few times. This chain connects TRBV5-4 to TRBJ2-2; TRBD2 matches 11 bases. Unmatched junction bases numbered 7, after V lost 4 bases and J lost 5 bases. Germline V gives CDR1 SGHNT, CDR2 YYREEE (reference sequence). The CDR3 spans 16 residues. The CDR3 sequence is CASSTRTSGFTGELFF. DNA of the CDR3: TGTGCCAGCAGCACGCGGACTAGCGGGTTTACCGGGGAGCTGTTTTTT. The full variable domain, rest sourced from reference TRBV5-4 and TRBJ2-2, is ETGVTQSPTHLIKTRGQQVTLRCSSQSGHNTVSWYQQALGQGPQFIFQYYREEENGRGNFPPRFSGLQFPNYSSELNVNALELDDSALYLCASSTRTSGFTGELFFGEGSRLTVL.

This clone was recorded once. The sample carries other DNA sequences with the same CDR3. The chain carries TRBV5-4 and TRBJ2-7, with 10 nucleotides matching TRBD2. V lost 0 bases to trimming and J lost 2 bases; unmatched junction nucleotides: 2. The CDR3 has 15 amino acids. Per germline, CDR1 SGHNT and CDR2 YYREEE (reference sequence). The CDR3 is CASSLGTSGTYEQYF. The CDR3 DNA reads TGTGCCAGCAGCTTGGGGACTAGCGGTACCTACGAGCAGTACTTC.

V usage is TRBV28 and J usage is TRBJ2-3, with D perhaps matching TRBD1 (6 bases). From germline, CDR1 is MDHEN and CDR2 SYDVKM. V was trimmed by 6 bases and J by 0 bases, leaving 10 bases between them. CDR3 length equals 14 residues. In nucleotides, the CDR3 is TGTGCCAGCAGAACCGGACAGAGCACAGATACGCAGTATTTT. Its protein is CASRTGQSTDTQYF.

The V call is TRBV10-2, the J call TRBJ2-7; D gene ambiguous. This CDR3 has 14 amino acids. The germline V and J ends were trimmed by 6 bases and 0 bases, with 12 bases remaining between them. Germline CDR1 and CDR2: WSHSY and SAAADI. The CDR3 region is CASSPLSDSYEQYF. CDR3 DNA: TGCGCCAGCAGCCCCCTCAGCGACTCCTACGAGCAGTACTTC.

This sequence joins TRBV24-1 and TRBJ2-2; no clear D. CDR1 and CDR2 (germline): KGHDR, SFDVKD. The CDR3 runs 12 residues. V shed 3 bases and J shed 9 bases, with 7 bases lying between them. CDR3: CATSDGSRELFF. The CDR3 region has the DNA TGTGCCACCAGTGATGGCTCGCGGGAGCTGTTTTTT.

The genes are TRBV3-1 (or the pseudogene TRBV3-2) and TRBJ2-1; maybe TRBD1 (6 bases). Trimming left V 1 base short and J 7 bases short, with 14 bases between. This CDR3 contains 15 residues. In germline, CDR1 is LGHDT, CDR2 YNNKEL (reference sequence). CDR3 in DNA: TGTGCCAGCAGCCAAGTTCAAGGGGGAACGAATGAGCAGTTCTTC. Translation: CASSQVQGGTNEQFF.

This clone came up once. The chain joins TRBV2 to TRBJ2-1, with TRBD2 matching over 9 bases. This CDR3 is built from 15 residues. Trimming at V came to 3 bases and at J to 4 bases, leaving 4 bases not matched to a gene. The V gene's germline CDR1 is SNHLY and CDR2 FYNNEI. CDR3 DNA sequence: TGTGCCAGCAGTGAGGTGACTAGCGGTTACAATGAGCAGTTCTTC. It translates to CASSEVTSGYNEQFF.